There are a few counts of the clone carrying this TCR beta chain. What it binds is unknown. V was trimmed by 3 bases and J by 1 base, leaving 6 bases between them. Germline V gene lookup returns CDR1 KGHSH and CDR2 LQKENI. The CDR3 totals 13 residues. The sample belongs to a study of cytomegalovirus exposure and HLA in healthy donors. Looking at the study overall: Tens of millions of unique TCRs, all from HLA-typed donors, were included in an early release of the data. Study results and limitations: Later on, a genetic analysis was performed. It linked a missense variant in DCLRE1C with V- and J-gene trimming of TCR beta. On later analysis, the bulk of CMV-associated TCR beta chains appeared to be HLA-restricted. The presence/absence work took it that sequencing depth was about the same across donors.

PCR was performed using 60 Vbeta and 13 Jbeta primers. Libraries were prepared by immunoSEQ multiplex PCR; TCRdb keeps only in-frame clonotypes and omits some of them. This table has some 130,000 clones, about 72% appearing once. The sequence was collected from a female donor in good health and CMV-seronegative. Sequenced: PBMCs. This chain joins TRBV18 and TRBJ1-1; D gene unclear. The CDR3: CASSPIENTEAFF. As DNA, the CDR3 is TGTGCCAGCTCACCCATAGAGAACACTGAAGCTTTCTTT.